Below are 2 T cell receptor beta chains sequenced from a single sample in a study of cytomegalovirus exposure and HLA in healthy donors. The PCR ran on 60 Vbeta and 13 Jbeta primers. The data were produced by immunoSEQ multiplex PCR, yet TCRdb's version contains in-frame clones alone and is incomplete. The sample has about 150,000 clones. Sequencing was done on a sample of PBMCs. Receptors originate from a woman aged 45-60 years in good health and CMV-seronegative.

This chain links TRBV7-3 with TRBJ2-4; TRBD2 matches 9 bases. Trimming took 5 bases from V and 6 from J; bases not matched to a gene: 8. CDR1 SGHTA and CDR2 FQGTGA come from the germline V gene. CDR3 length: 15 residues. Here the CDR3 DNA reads TGTGCCAGCAGCCCCGGGACTAGCCTTTCAAACATTCAGTACTTC. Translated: CASSPGTSLSNIQYF.

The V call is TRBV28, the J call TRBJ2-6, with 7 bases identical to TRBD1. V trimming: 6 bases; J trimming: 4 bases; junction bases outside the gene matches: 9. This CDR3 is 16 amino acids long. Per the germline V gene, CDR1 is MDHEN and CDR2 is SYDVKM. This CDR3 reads CASSSTGARGANVLTF. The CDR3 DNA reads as TGTGCCAGCAGCTCTACAGGGGCCAGGGGGGCCAACGTCCTGACTTTC.